This T cell receptor (beta chain) is from a study of T cells in Graves' hyperthyroidism and ophthalmopathy. Overall study results and limits: A model built on 13 V-J features separated ophthalmopathy from stable hyperthyroidism.

RNA transcripts were the template for amplifying TCR beta CDR3 regions. Primed by the HTBI set, a first-round RT-PCR was run on the TCR CDR3. From the multiplex PCR reads, TCRdb called clonotypes with MiXCR, one entry per CDR3 protein. The sample has 500,000 to 600,000 distinct CDR3 sequences; 15% to 20% are singletons. The CDR3 is 11 amino acids. V was shortened by 7 bases and J by 3 bases, with 6 bases between the two germline ends. Germline V gene sequence: CDR1 MGHDK, CDR2 SYGVNS. As concerns this clonotype: Its antigen is currently unknown. A much larger clone sits a single nucleotide away, making a read error possible.

Material for sequencing was blood. The J gene is TRBJ1-1, the V gene TRBV25-1; TRBD1 is a possible D gene (5 bases). This clonotype originated in a man aged 35 to 55 with Graves' ophthalmopathy. The CDR3 bases are TGTGCCAGCACAGGGTACACTGAAGCTTTCTTT. It yields the protein CASTGYTEAFF.